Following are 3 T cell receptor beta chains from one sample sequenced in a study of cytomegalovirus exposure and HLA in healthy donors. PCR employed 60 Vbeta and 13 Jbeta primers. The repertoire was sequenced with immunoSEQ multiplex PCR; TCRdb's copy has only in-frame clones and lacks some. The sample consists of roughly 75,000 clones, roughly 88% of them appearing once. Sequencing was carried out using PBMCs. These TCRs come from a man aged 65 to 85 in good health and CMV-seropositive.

The CDR3 bases are TGTGCCAGCAAACTAGCGGGGTTCACAGATACGCAGTATTTT. Protein product: CASKLAGFTDTQYF. V usage is TRBV6-6 and J usage is TRBJ2-3, with 10 bases fitting TRBD2. Germline-derived CDR1 and CDR2 are MNHNY and SVGAGI (reference sequence). The CDR3 is 14 residues long. J lost 2 bases, V lost 7 bases, and 3 bases had no gene match.

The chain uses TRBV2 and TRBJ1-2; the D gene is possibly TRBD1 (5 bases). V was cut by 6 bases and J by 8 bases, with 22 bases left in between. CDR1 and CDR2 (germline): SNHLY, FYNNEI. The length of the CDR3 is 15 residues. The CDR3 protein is CASRMGLPGLWGYTF. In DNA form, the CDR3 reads TGTGCCAGCAGAATGGGACTGCCGGGCTTATGGGGCTACACCTTC.

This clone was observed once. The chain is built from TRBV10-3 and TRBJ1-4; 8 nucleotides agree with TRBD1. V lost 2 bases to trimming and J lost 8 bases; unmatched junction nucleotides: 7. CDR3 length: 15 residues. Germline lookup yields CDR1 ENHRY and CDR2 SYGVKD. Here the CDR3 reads CAISEGQGLREKLFF. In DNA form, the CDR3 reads TGTGCCATCAGTGAGGGACAGGGATTGAGAGAAAAACTGTTTTTT.